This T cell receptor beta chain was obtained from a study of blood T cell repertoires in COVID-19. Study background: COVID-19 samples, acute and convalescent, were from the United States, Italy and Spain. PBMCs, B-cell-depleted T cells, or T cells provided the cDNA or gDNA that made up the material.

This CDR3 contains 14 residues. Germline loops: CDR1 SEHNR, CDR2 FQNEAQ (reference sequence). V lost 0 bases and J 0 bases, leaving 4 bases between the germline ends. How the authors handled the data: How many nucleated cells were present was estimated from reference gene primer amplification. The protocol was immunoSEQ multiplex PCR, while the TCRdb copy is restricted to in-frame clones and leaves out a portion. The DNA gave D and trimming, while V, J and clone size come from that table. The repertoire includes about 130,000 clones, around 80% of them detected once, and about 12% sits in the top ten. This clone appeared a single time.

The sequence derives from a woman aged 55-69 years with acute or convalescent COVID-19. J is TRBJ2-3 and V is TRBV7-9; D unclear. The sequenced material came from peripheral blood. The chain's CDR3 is CASSLAPSTDTQYF. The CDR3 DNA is TGTGCCAGCAGCTTAGCCCCAAGCACAGATACGCAGTATTTT.